One sample yielded the 12 T cell receptor beta chains listed below, sequenced in a study of blood T cell repertoires in COVID-19. Measured with immunoSEQ multiplex PCR; TCRdb has only the in-frame clones, and not every one. The sample has some 66,000 clones; 86% are singletons. The sequenced sample consisted of peripheral blood. The receptors originated from a man aged 45-60 years with active COVID-19.

This sequence joins TRBV2 and TRBJ1-2; no reliable D call. The V and J ends lost 8 bases and 0 bases respectively, with 16 bases between them. The germline V gene has CDR1 SNHLY and CDR2 FYNNEI. The CDR3 has 15 amino acids. The CDR3 spells CASGRSRPPNYGYTF. In DNA form, the CDR3 reads TGTGCCAGCGGCCGGTCCAGGCCCCCTAACTATGGCTACACCTTC.

V gene TRBV5-1 combines with J gene TRBJ1-2, with TRBD1 matching over 7 bases. With V trimmed by 0 bases and J by 4 bases, 9 bases remained unmatched. The CDR3 spans 16 residues. Germline V gene lookup returns CDR1 SGHRS and CDR2 YFSETQ. CDR3 amino acids: CASSLALNRGGYGYTF. DNA of the CDR3: TGCGCCAGCAGCTTGGCTCTAAACAGGGGAGGCTATGGCTACACCTTC.

The J gene is TRBJ1-2, the V gene TRBV7-8; no reliable D call. The CDR3 loop spans 12 amino acids. V was shortened by 5 bases and J by 2 bases, with 6 bases between the two germline ends. CDR1 and CDR2 from the germline V gene are SGHVS and FQNEAQ. The CDR3 here is CASSLANYGYTF. CDR3 DNA: TGTGCCAGCAGCCTTGCGAACTATGGCTACACCTTC.

This chain connects TRBV7-2 to TRBJ1-2; D unresolved. The CDR3 runs 16 residues. From germline, CDR1 is SGHTA and CDR2 FQGNSA. The V gene lost 2 bases and the J gene lost 4 bases, with 17 bases spanning the gap. As DNA, the CDR3 is TGTGCCAGCAGCTTATCATCCAAATCTACTCTCTATGGCTACACCTTC. As protein: CASSLSSKSTLYGYTF. Based on the CDR3 plus reference TRBV7-2 and TRBJ1-2, the full variable domain is GAGVSQSPSNKVTEKGKDVELRCDPISGHTALYWYRQSLGQGLEFLIYFQGNSAPDKSGLPSDRFSAERTGGSVSTLTIQRTQQEDSAVYLCASSLSSKSTLYGYTFGSGTRLTVV.

The chain has TRBV29-1 and TRBJ2-5, with TRBD1 matching 7 bases. Germline V CDR1 and CDR2: SQVTM, ANQGSEA. V trimming: 6 bases; J trimming: 4 bases; junction bases outside the gene matches: 5. The CDR3 totals 12 residues. CDR3 loop: CSVTGVAETQYF. CDR3 coding DNA: TGCAGCGTAACAGGGGTCGCAGAGACCCAGTACTTC.

This clone is deemed medium-sized. The CDR3 DNA is TGTGCTAGTGGTTCAGGAGGACAGGGGGTTTCTGATGGCTACACCTTC. Its protein is CASGSGGQGVSDGYTF. The V call is TRBV12-5, the J call TRBJ1-2; 10 bases agree with TRBD1. Trimming took 4 bases from V and 6 from J; bases not matched to a gene: 11. Germline CDR1 reads LGHNT; CDR2 reads FRNRAP. CDR3 length equals 16 residues.

This clone was recorded once. The rearrangement uses TRBV3-1 (or the pseudogene TRBV3-2) and TRBJ2-5; 13 bases align to TRBD2. With V trimmed by 5 bases and J by 5 bases, 8 bases remained unmatched. The CDR3 loop spans 16 amino acids. Germline V gives CDR1 LGHDT, CDR2 YNNKEL (reference sequence). The DNA of the CDR3 is TGTGCCAGCAGCTCCACTAGCGGGGGGGCCGGGGAGACCCAGTACTTC. Amino acid sequence: CASSSTSGGAGETQYF.

The chain carries TRBV3-1 (or the pseudogene TRBV3-2) and TRBJ2-1; 9 bases align to TRBD2. CDR1 is LGHDT and CDR2 is YNNKEL in the germline V gene (reference sequence). The CDR3 is made up of 15 amino acids. V lost 8 bases and J lost 5; bases outside the gene matches: 10. The CDR3 spells CASSARSSGNNEQFF. The CDR3 DNA is TGTGCCAGCTCCGCCAGGTCTAGCGGGAACAATGAGCAGTTCTTC.

The CDR3: CAWSLDSHDEQYV. The CDR3, as DNA: TGTGCCTGGAGCTTGGACAGCCACGATGAGCAGTACGTC. This rearrangement joins TRBV30 to TRBJ2-7, with D tentatively TRBD1 (6 bases). The V end lost 3 bases, the J end lost 7 bases, and 16 bases lay between the germline ends. CDR1 GTSNPN and CDR2 SVGIG come from the germline V gene (reference sequence). The CDR3 is made up of 13 amino acids.

This chain connects TRBV11-2 to TRBJ2-1; D perhaps matches TRBD1 (6 bases). The CDR3 contains 15 residues. V was shortened by 5 bases and J by 7 bases, with 18 bases between the two germline ends. CDR1 is SGHAT and CDR2 is FQNNGV in the germline V gene. CDR3 loop: CASSPRAGAGNEQFF. The DNA for the CDR3 is TGTGCCAGCAGCCCAAGGGCAGGGGCCGGGAATGAGCAGTTCTTC. The complete variable domain, with remaining parts taken from reference TRBV11-2 and TRBJ2-1, reads EAGVAQSPRYKIIEKRQSVAFWCNPISGHATLYWYQQILGQGPKLLIQFQNNGVVDDSQLPKDRFSAERLKGVDSTLKIQPAKLEDSAVYLCASSPRAGAGNEQFFGPGTRLTVL.

The V call is TRBV3-1 (or the pseudogene TRBV3-2), the J call TRBJ2-2; a possible D gene is TRBD2 (5 bases). This CDR3 spans 16 amino acids. Trimming pared 4 bases from V and 0 bases from J, leaving 12 bases between. CDR1 is LGHDT, CDR2 YNNKEL, per germline (reference sequence). CDR3 nucleotides: TGTGCCAGCAGCCCTATGGACTCCGCGAACACCGGGGAGCTGTTTTTT. Encoded protein: CASSPMDSANTGELFF.

The chain combines TRBV2 with TRBJ2-5; TRBD1 matches 7 bases. The CDR3 is 14 amino acids. Germline V gives CDR1 SNHLY, CDR2 FYNNEI. V trimming: 5 bases; J trimming: 5 bases; junction bases outside the gene matches: 8. This CDR3 is CASSIQGDSETQYF. CDR3 in DNA: TGTGCCAGCAGTATCCAGGGGGATAGCGAGACCCAGTACTTC.